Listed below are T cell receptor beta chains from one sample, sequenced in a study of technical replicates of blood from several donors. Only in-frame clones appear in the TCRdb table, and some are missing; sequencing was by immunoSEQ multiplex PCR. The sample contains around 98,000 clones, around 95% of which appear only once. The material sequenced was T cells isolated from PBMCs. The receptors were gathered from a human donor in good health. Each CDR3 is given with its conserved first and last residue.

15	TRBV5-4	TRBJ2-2	CASRPGGGRTGELFF
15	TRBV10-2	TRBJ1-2	CASSPSRTAIYGYTF
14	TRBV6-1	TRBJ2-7	CASSSGLQTYEQYF
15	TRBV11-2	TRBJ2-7	CASSNRLAANYEQYF
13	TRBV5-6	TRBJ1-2	CASSFSREDGYTF
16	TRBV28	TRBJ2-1	CASSLYGQGAYNEQFF
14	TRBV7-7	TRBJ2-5	CASSQDRLQETQYF
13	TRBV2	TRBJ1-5	CASSWDFNQPQHF
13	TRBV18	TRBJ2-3	CASSPPAEDTQYF
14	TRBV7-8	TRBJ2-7	CASSLRESAYEQYF
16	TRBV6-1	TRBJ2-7	CASSEFHGTSSYEQYF
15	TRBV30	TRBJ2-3	CAWRAPGQGTDTQYF
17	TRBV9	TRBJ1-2	CASSVGGGTGQIYGYTF
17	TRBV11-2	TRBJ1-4	CASSLTAGGLYNEKLFF
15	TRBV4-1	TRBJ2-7	CASSQVRGRGEEQYF
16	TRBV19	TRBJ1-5	CASSPGTGPRNQPQHF
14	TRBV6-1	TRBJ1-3	CASRVEGEGNTIYF
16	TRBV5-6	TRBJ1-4	CASSSPTTGTNEKLFF
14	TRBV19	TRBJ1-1	CASIPRTGGGEAFF
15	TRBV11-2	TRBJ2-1	CASSLGGLTYNEQFF
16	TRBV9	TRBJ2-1	CASSGWTSGRAAEQFF
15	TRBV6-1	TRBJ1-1	CASSDRGRGNTEAFF
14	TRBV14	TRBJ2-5	CASSQRQADQTQYF
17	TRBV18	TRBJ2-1	CASSPRDRGSSYNEQFF
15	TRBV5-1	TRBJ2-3	CASSLSSNTPDTQYF
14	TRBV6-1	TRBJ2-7	CAIHPGTVPYEQYF
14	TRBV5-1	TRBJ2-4	CASSLESGKNIQYF
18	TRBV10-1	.	CASSDPILAGTGVNEQYF
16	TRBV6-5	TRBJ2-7	CASSYYRAGPSYEQYF
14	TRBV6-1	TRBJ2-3	CASSASRGTDTQYF
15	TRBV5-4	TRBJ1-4	CASSSPGQGNEKLFF
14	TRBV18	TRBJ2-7	CASSSGTSGYEQYF
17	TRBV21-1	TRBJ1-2	CASSKEFPGDRIYGYTF
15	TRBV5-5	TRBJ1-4	CASSTSGVLREKLFF
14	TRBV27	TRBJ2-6	CASSLQTGANVLTF
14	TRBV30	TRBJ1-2	CAWRMGQGPLGYTF
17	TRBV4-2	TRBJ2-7	CASSHQGTSGGPYEQYF
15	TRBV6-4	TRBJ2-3	CASSRSFAGTDTQYF
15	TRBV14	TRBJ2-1	CASSQLGLAGDEQFF
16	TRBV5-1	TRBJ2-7	CASSLETSGRGYEQYF
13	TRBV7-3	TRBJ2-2	CASSSDRVGELFF
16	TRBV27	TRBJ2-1	CASSESGTSGSHEQFF
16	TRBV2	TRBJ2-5	CASSGGGRQPGETQYF
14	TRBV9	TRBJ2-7	CASSRGGERNEQYF
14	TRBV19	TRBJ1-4	CASSTGRGDEKLFF
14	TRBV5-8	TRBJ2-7	CASSLGGISYEQYF
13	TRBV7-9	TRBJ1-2	CASSFEGNYGYTF
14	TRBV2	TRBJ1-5	CASCQEVGNQPQHF
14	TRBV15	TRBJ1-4	CATSSNTRGEKLFF
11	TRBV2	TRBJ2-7	CASGGAYEQYF
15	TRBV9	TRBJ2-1	CASSNSGGGHNEQFF
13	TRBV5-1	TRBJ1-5	CASSPVLAGPQHF
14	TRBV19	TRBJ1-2	CASSTPGGTYGYTF
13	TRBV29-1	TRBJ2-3	CSVEVGGIDTQYF
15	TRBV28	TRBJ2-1	CASSRGTDLYNEQFF
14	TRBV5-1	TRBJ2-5	CASSLVGEQETQYF
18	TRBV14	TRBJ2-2	CASSQDRPGQGTTGELFF
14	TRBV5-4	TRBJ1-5	CASSPGQGNQPQHF
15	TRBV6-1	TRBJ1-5	CASRPTGGGNQPQHF
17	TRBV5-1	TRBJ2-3	CASSNVGRGKDTDTQYF